This TCR beta chain was profiled in a study of OX40 agonist ivuxolimab in advanced cancers. Study summary: Allowance was made for prior anti-PD-1, anti-PD-L1 or anti-CTLA-4 therapy, and roughly 40% had some.

Some clones are missing from TCRdb's copy, which holds only in-frame ones; the method was immunoSEQ multiplex PCR. The sample has fewer than 120,000 clones, roughly nine tenths seen once. The material sequenced was CD4+ or CD8+ T cells sorted from blood, taken in a trial of the OX40 agonist ivuxolimab. This receptor was obtained from an adult with an advanced solid tumor such as melanoma, head and neck, liver or kidney cancer.

CDR3 residues: CASSLLQGWETNTEAFF. As DNA, the CDR3 is TGTGCCAGCAGCTTACTACAGGGGTGGGAGACAAACACTGAAGCTTTCTTT. The V and J genes are TRBV7-3 and TRBJ1-1, with 7 bases that match TRBD1. The length of the CDR3 is 17 residues. CDR1 SGHTA and CDR2 FQGTGA come from the germline V gene. Losses at the gene ends were 2 bases for V and 2 bases for J; bases not matched to a gene: 11.